Sequencing of this TCR beta chain was carried out in a study of blood T cells in healthy people across ages. Study outcomes and limitations: Per million T cells, the diversity of TCR beta decreased roughly linearly as age advanced.

Using a J-beta primer mix together with a sample-barcoded 5' primer, a second PCR was run for roughly 7 to 11 cycles. Each CDR3 protein is one row after TCRdb ran MiXCR on the 5' RACE reads. The sample includes hundreds of thousands of distinct CDR3 sequences, over 20% seen only once; the top ten take 20% to 25%. Concerning this clonotype: Its antigen is unidentified.

CDR3 length equals 14 residues. V lost 3 bases and J 6 bases, leaving 14 bases between the germline ends. The receptor's source is a man between 65 and 79 years old in good health. The material sequenced was blood. The genes are TRBV12-3 or TRBV12-4 and TRBJ1-2, with D unresolved. CDR3 DNA: TGTGCCAGCAGTTTCTCGGGGAACTGGGATGGCTACACCTTC. This gives the protein CASSFSGNWDGYTF.